A selection of T cell receptor beta chains follows, all from one sample in a study of Ad26.COV2.S vaccination and SARS-CoV-2 variants. Only in-frame clones appear in the TCRdb table, and some are missing; sequencing was by immunoSEQ multiplex PCR. The sample shows some 190,000 clones, 70% to 90% of them seen only once. The specimen comprised peripheral blood, sampled after recovery from COVID-19. The receptors were gathered from a human donor who had recovered from COVID-19. The CDR3 runs from the conserved cysteine through the conserved F or W. The D gene is left open where the match is weak. The size entry is marked missing in some rows and otherwise reads once, few, many or a size class.

cdr3_aa: CASSQGNTEAFF
cdr3_nt: TGCGCCAGCAGCCAAGGGAACACTGAAGCTTTCTTT
j_call: TRBJ1-1
v_call: TRBV4-1
d_call: .
clone_size: few

cdr3_aa: CAISKGTGESNQPQHF
cdr3_nt: TGTGCCATCAGTAAGGGTACAGGGGAAAGCAATCAGCCCCAGCATTTT
j_call: TRBJ1-5
v_call: TRBV10-3
d_call: TRBD1
clone_size: .

cdr3_aa: CASSQGRPGRKTYQETQYF
cdr3_nt: TGTGCCAGCAGCCAAGGTCGCCCCGGACGTAAGACGTACCAAGAGACCCAGTACTTC
j_call: TRBJ2-5
v_call: TRBV14
d_call: .
clone_size: .

cdr3_aa: CASSRETLGDTQYF
cdr3_nt: TGTGCCAGCAGTAGGGAGACTTTAGGGGATACGCAGTATTTT
j_call: TRBJ2-3
v_call: TRBV2
d_call: .
clone_size: .

cdr3_aa: CASSSMREGLTSEQYF
cdr3_nt: TGCGCCAGCAGCTCAATGCGGGAGGGCCTCACCTCCGAGCAGTACTTC
j_call: TRBJ2-7
v_call: TRBV5-1
d_call: TRBD2
clone_size: .

cdr3_aa: CASSLSVLDRRSTDTQYF
cdr3_nt: TGTGCCAGCAGTTTATCGGTTTTAGACAGGCGGTCCACAGATACGCAGTATTTT
j_call: TRBJ2-3
v_call: TRBV27
d_call: .
clone_size: .

cdr3_aa: CASSRGQGYEQYF
cdr3_nt: TGTGCCAGCAGCCGAGGACAGGGTTACGAGCAGTACTTC
j_call: TRBJ2-7
v_call: TRBV6-5
d_call: TRBD1
clone_size: .

cdr3_aa: CASSQLAGAQETQYF
cdr3_nt: TGTGCCAGCAGCCAACTAGCGGGGGCTCAAGAGACCCAGTACTTC
j_call: TRBJ2-5
v_call: TRBV3-1/TRBV3-2
d_call: TRBD2
clone_size: .

cdr3_aa: CASSQASGGNEQFF
cdr3_nt: TGTGCCAGCAGCCAAGCTAGCGGGGGAAATGAGCAGTTCTTC
j_call: TRBJ2-1
v_call: TRBV4-2
d_call: TRBD2
clone_size: .

cdr3_aa: CASSQDINRVDIQYF
cdr3_nt: TGTGCCAGCAGCCAAGATATTAACAGGGTGGACATTCAGTACTTC
j_call: TRBJ2-4
v_call: TRBV4-2
d_call: .
clone_size: .

cdr3_aa: CATSLLGLAAGELFF
cdr3_nt: TGTGCCACCTCGCTCCTGGGACTAGCGGCCGGGGAGCTGTTTTTT
j_call: TRBJ2-2
v_call: TRBV7-8
d_call: TRBD2
clone_size: few

cdr3_aa: CASTVDRGQLANEKLFF
cdr3_nt: TGTGCCAGTACTGTGGACAGGGGGCAATTGGCTAATGAAAAACTGTTTTTT
j_call: TRBJ1-4
v_call: TRBV19
d_call: TRBD1
clone_size: .

cdr3_aa: CASTIFAGYENTEAFF
cdr3_nt: TGTGCCAGCACGATTTTCGCAGGGTATGAGAACACTGAAGCTTTCTTT
j_call: TRBJ1-1
v_call: TRBV2
d_call: .
clone_size: .

cdr3_aa: CASSSTGARGELFF
cdr3_nt: TGTGCCAGCAGCTCGACAGGGGCCCGTGGGGAGCTGTTTTTT
j_call: TRBJ2-2
v_call: TRBV5-6
d_call: TRBD1
clone_size: few

cdr3_aa: CASGLADYNEQFF
cdr3_nt: TGTGCCAGCGGACTAGCGGACTACAATGAGCAGTTCTTC
j_call: TRBJ2-1
v_call: TRBV6-5
d_call: TRBD2
clone_size: few

cdr3_aa: CASSLSPGPYQNEQFF
cdr3_nt: TGCGCCAGCAGCCTATCCCCGGGACCCTATCAGAATGAGCAGTTCTTC
j_call: TRBJ2-1
v_call: TRBV4-1
d_call: .
clone_size: .

cdr3_aa: CASSRQGLPTEQYF
cdr3_nt: TGTGCCAGCAGTCGCCAGGGACTCCCGACCGAGCAGTACTTC
j_call: TRBJ2-7
v_call: TRBV27
d_call: .
clone_size: .

cdr3_aa: CASSFRLGPGYEQYF
cdr3_nt: TGTGCCAGCAGCTTCCGGTTAGGTCCGGGCTACGAGCAGTACTTC
j_call: TRBJ2-7
v_call: TRBV7-8
d_call: .
clone_size: .

cdr3_aa: CASSSLDSYEQYF
cdr3_nt: TGCGCCAGCAGCTCACTAGATTCCTACGAGCAGTACTTC
j_call: TRBJ2-7
v_call: TRBV5-1
d_call: .
clone_size: .

cdr3_aa: CASSLGLSGGNYNEQFF
cdr3_nt: TGTGCCAGTAGTTTAGGCCTTAGCGGGGGGAACTACAATGAGCAGTTCTTC
j_call: TRBJ2-1
v_call: TRBV19
d_call: TRBD2
clone_size: .

cdr3_aa: CASSWGLAGAGGELFF
cdr3_nt: TGTGCCAGCAGCTGGGGACTAGCGGGAGCCGGCGGGGAGCTGTTTTTT
j_call: TRBJ2-2
v_call: TRBV11-3
d_call: TRBD2
clone_size: once

cdr3_aa: CASSLDGRAIGYTF
cdr3_nt: TGTGCCAGCAGCTTAGACGGCAGGGCCATAGGCTACACCTTC
j_call: TRBJ1-2
v_call: TRBV11-2
d_call: .
clone_size: .

cdr3_aa: CATSDHTRTGELFF
cdr3_nt: TGTGCCACCAGTGATCACACCCGCACCGGGGAGCTGTTTTTT
j_call: TRBJ2-2
v_call: TRBV24-1
d_call: .
clone_size: .

cdr3_aa: CASRLQPTGGDYGYTF
cdr3_nt: TGTGCCAGCAGGCTCCAACCTACAGGGGGCGACTATGGCTACACCTTC
j_call: TRBJ1-2
v_call: TRBV27
d_call: TRBD1
clone_size: .

cdr3_aa: CAWGWPSGANTDTQYF
cdr3_nt: TGTGCCTGGGGATGGCCTAGCGGGGCGAACACAGATACGCAGTATTTT
j_call: TRBJ2-3
v_call: TRBV30
d_call: TRBD2
clone_size: .

cdr3_aa: CAVQRSSYEQYF
cdr3_nt: TGTGCCGTCCAACGGAGCTCCTACGAGCAGTACTTC
j_call: TRBJ2-7
v_call: TRBV6-5
d_call: .
clone_size: .

cdr3_aa: CASSQATPPDTQYF
cdr3_nt: TGTGCCAGCAGCCAAGCTACACCGCCGGATACGCAGTATTTT
j_call: TRBJ2-3
v_call: TRBV14
d_call: .
clone_size: few

cdr3_aa: CASTVGYNSPLHF
cdr3_nt: TGTGCCAGCACGGTGGGCTATAATTCACCCCTCCACTTT
j_call: TRBJ1-6
v_call: TRBV2
d_call: .
clone_size: .

cdr3_aa: CASSTGTSRSQETQYF
cdr3_nt: TGTGCCAGCAGCACTGGGACTAGCAGATCCCAAGAGACCCAGTACTTC
j_call: TRBJ2-5
v_call: TRBV5-4
d_call: TRBD2
clone_size: .

cdr3_aa: CASSKGRVERETQYF
cdr3_nt: TGTGCCAGCTCTAAAGGACGGGTTGAGAGGGAGACCCAGTACTTC
j_call: TRBJ2-5
v_call: TRBV6-5
d_call: .
clone_size: .

cdr3_aa: CASSVSAGGYQETQYF
cdr3_nt: TGTGCCAGCAGCGTTTCAGCAGGGGGGTACCAAGAGACCCAGTACTTC
j_call: TRBJ2-5
v_call: TRBV9
d_call: .
clone_size: .

cdr3_aa: CASSPGIPYEQYF
cdr3_nt: TGTGCCAGCAGCCCCGGCATTCCCTACGAGCAGTACTTC
j_call: TRBJ2-7
v_call: TRBV5-4
d_call: .
clone_size: .

cdr3_aa: CATSGGTGSYNEQFF
cdr3_nt: TGTGCCACCAGCGGGGGGACAGGCTCCTACAATGAGCAGTTCTTC
j_call: TRBJ2-1
v_call: TRBV15
d_call: TRBD1
clone_size: .

cdr3_aa: CASSLGTGRGRFNQPQHF
cdr3_nt: TGTGCCAGCAGCTTGGGAACGGGCAGGGGGCGATTCAATCAGCCCCAGCATTTT
j_call: TRBJ1-5
v_call: TRBV5-6
d_call: TRBD1
clone_size: .

cdr3_aa: CASGLGRGTGEQFF
cdr3_nt: TGTGCTAGTGGTTTGGGAAGGGGAACCGGTGAGCAGTTCTTC
j_call: TRBJ2-1
v_call: TRBV12-5
d_call: .
clone_size: .

cdr3_aa: CASSRSGTSLYEQYF
cdr3_nt: TGTGCCAGCAGCCGTTCCGGGACTAGCCTCTACGAGCAGTACTTC
j_call: TRBJ2-7
v_call: TRBV7-2
d_call: TRBD2
clone_size: .

cdr3_aa: CASSSSGRGGTGELFF
cdr3_nt: TGCGCCAGCAGCTCGAGCGGGAGGGGTGGCACCGGGGAGCTGTTTTTT
j_call: TRBJ2-2
v_call: TRBV5-1
d_call: TRBD2
clone_size: few

cdr3_aa: CASSRTGASYEQYF
cdr3_nt: TGTGCCAGCAGCCGGACAGGGGCCTCCTACGAGCAGTACTTC
j_call: TRBJ2-7
v_call: TRBV6-5
d_call: TRBD1
clone_size: .

cdr3_aa: CASSQGPSEGAYNEQFF
cdr3_nt: TGCGCCAGCAGCCAAGGTCCTAGCGAAGGGGCCTACAATGAGCAGTTCTTC
j_call: TRBJ2-1
v_call: TRBV4-1
d_call: .
clone_size: .

cdr3_aa: CASSSLDGPEAFF
cdr3_nt: TGCGCCAGCAGCTCTCTTGACGGCCCTGAAGCTTTCTTT
j_call: TRBJ1-1
v_call: TRBV5-1
d_call: .
clone_size: .

cdr3_aa: CASSPSGSWEKLFF
cdr3_nt: TGTGCCAGCAGCCCATCAGGGAGTTGGGAAAAACTGTTTTTT
j_call: TRBJ1-4
v_call: TRBV7-2
d_call: .
clone_size: .

cdr3_aa: CASTPGLAGFYNEQFF
cdr3_nt: TGTGCCAGCACCCCGGGACTAGCGGGATTCTACAATGAGCAGTTCTTC
j_call: TRBJ2-1
v_call: TRBV7-9
d_call: TRBD2
clone_size: .

cdr3_aa: CATSGAVGTSGYNEQFF
cdr3_nt: TGTGCCACCAGTGGGGCCGTGGGGACTAGCGGTTACAATGAGCAGTTCTTC
j_call: TRBJ2-1
v_call: TRBV24-1
d_call: TRBD2
clone_size: once

cdr3_aa: CASSPSAGEKDNEQFF
cdr3_nt: TGTGCCAGCAGCCCGTCAGCGGGGGAGAAGGACAATGAGCAGTTCTTC
j_call: TRBJ2-1
v_call: TRBV27
d_call: TRBD2
clone_size: .

cdr3_aa: CASSIALNTEAFF
cdr3_nt: TGTGCCAGTAGTATAGCATTGAACACTGAAGCTTTCTTT
j_call: TRBJ1-1
v_call: TRBV19
d_call: .
clone_size: .

cdr3_aa: CASSYRGRFNYGYTF
cdr3_nt: TGTGCCAGCAGTTACAGGGGGCGCTTTAACTATGGCTACACCTTC
j_call: TRBJ1-2
v_call: TRBV27
d_call: TRBD1
clone_size: .